This TCR beta chain originates from a study of shared clonotypes between healthy human individuals. Comment on this clone: As yet, its antigen is unknown.

Points from the study as a whole: For naive CD4 cells, around 5% of clonotypes were shared across a few donors. Naive subsets usually exceeded memory subsets in estimated richness.

There are 15 residues in the CDR3. V was clipped by 3 bases and J by 5 bases, with 17 bases between them. CDR1 MGHRA and CDR2 YSYEKL come from the germline V gene. Selected positively for CCR7 and CD45RO-negative, naive CD8 cells excluded terminally differentiated effector memory CD45RA+ cells. Sequencing was performed with immunoSEQ multiplex PCR; in TCRdb, only in-frame clones are kept and a portion is missing. Here the sample spans about 700,000 clones, 92% being singletons. Sequencing was performed on naive CD8+ T cells sorted from blood. V usage is TRBV4-1 and J usage is TRBJ2-7; a possible D gene is TRBD1 (6 bases). This TCR was sampled from a man aged 30 to 45 in good health. The CDR3 nucleotides read TGCGCCAGCAGCCACATACAGGGTCTCGAGGACGAGCAGTACTTC. Its translation is CASSHIQGLEDEQYF.